This entry lists 28 T cell receptor beta chains sequenced from one sample in a study of T cell changes during pregnancy in multiple sclerosis. Profiled with immunoSEQ multiplex PCR; TCRdb holds only in-frame clones, not every one. The sample comprises some 20,000 clones, about 90% of which are singletons, and 5% to 6.5% rests with the top ten. Sequenced here: CD8+ T cells from peripheral blood mononuclear cells, sampled after pregnancy. The receptors stem from a female donor in good health, enrolled as a control in a pregnancy study.

This clone ranks as medium-sized. This chain links TRBV15 with TRBJ2-7; possibly TRBD2 for D (7 bases). Trimming pared 5 bases from V and 2 bases from J, leaving 16 bases between. The CDR3 has 15 residues. The germline V gene encodes CDR1 LNHNV and CDR2 YYDKDF (reference sequence). CDR3 in amino acids: CATSPEAGAAYEQYF. The CDR3 nucleotides are TGTGCCACCAGCCCTGAGGCGGGGGCCGCCTACGAGCAGTACTTC. Supplemented by reference TRBV15 and TRBJ2-7, the full variable domain reads DAMVIQNPRYQVTQFGKPVTLSCSQTLNHNVMYWYQQKSSQAPKLLFHYYDKDFNNEADTPDNFQSRRPNTSFCFLDIRSPGLGDTAMYLCATSPEAGAAYEQYFGPGTRLTVT.

The rearrangement links TRBV27 to TRBJ1-1; D gene uncertain. Trimming took off 5 bases at V and 4 bases at J, with 17 bases between the two ends. The CDR3 has 15 amino acids. Per the germline V gene, CDR1 is MNHEY and CDR2 is SMNVEV (reference sequence). The CDR3 region is CASSPRGTPGTEAFF. The CDR3 coding sequence is TGTGCCAGCAGTCCCCGAGGCACCCCGGGCACTGAAGCTTTCTTT.

The rearrangement joins TRBV7-8 to TRBJ2-3; TRBD2 aligns across 11 bases. This CDR3 contains 18 residues. Germline V gene data show CDR1 as SGHVS and CDR2 as FQNEAQ. The V gene end was trimmed by 2 bases and the J gene end by 0 bases; junction bases not matched to a gene: 7. The CDR3 sequence: CASSLRASGGPSTDTQYF. Here the CDR3 DNA reads TGTGCCAGCAGCTTAAGGGCTAGCGGGGGGCCCAGCACAGATACGCAGTATTTT.

This clone was seen just once. This chain uses TRBV7-9 with TRBJ2-3, with a tentative D call TRBD1 (5 bases). CDR1 is SEHNR, CDR2 FQNEAQ, per germline (reference sequence). Trimming took off 5 bases at V and 1 base at J, with 13 bases between the two ends. This CDR3 comprises 15 residues. The CDR3 reads CASSPSGSRTDTQYF. In DNA form, the CDR3 reads TGTGCCAGCAGCCCTTCAGGGTCTCGCACAGATACGCAGTATTTT.

This clone was counted a single time. This chain links TRBV7-9 with TRBJ1-6; D possibly corresponds to TRBD1 (6 bases). This CDR3 has 16 residues. Trimming pared 5 bases from V and 8 bases from J, leaving 19 bases between. Per the germline V gene, CDR1 is SEHNR and CDR2 is FQNEAQ (reference sequence). The CDR3 DNA reads as TGTGCCAGCAGCCCGATCTTTGGGGACATCCATTCACCCCTCCACTTT. Encoded protein: CASSPIFGDIHSPLHF.

This clone was seen once. This sequence joins TRBV5-1 and TRBJ1-1; 7 bases fit TRBD1. The V and J ends lost 0 bases and 4 bases, in that order; junction bases with no gene match: 18. The CDR3 contains 19 residues. Germline CDR1 reads SGHRS; CDR2 reads YFSETQ. CDR3 region: CASSLAPPVEGALFTEAFF. CDR3 coding DNA: TGCGCCAGCAGCTTGGCCCCTCCGGTGGAGGGGGCGCTTTTCACTGAAGCTTTCTTT.

J is TRBJ2-3 and V is TRBV25-1, with D possibly matching TRBD1 (6 bases). Trimming shortened V by 3 bases and J by 0 bases, and 13 bases separated the two germline ends. Germline lookup yields CDR1 MGHDK and CDR2 SYGVNS. The CDR3 runs 16 residues. The CDR3 DNA is TGTGCCAGCAGTGAGTGGACAGATTCTAGCACAGATACGCAGTATTTT. The encoded protein is CASSEWTDSSTDTQYF.

This chain uses TRBV19 with TRBJ1-4; no clear D. CDR3 length: 15 residues. The V end was cut by 5 bases, the J end by 0 bases, with 10 bases between. Germline V gives CDR1 LNHDA, CDR2 SQIVND (reference sequence). The CDR3: CASSVQDATNEKLFF. In nucleotides, the CDR3 is TGTGCCAGTAGTGTACAAGATGCAACTAATGAAAAACTGTTTTTT.

The chain recombines TRBV2 with TRBJ1-4; the match to TRBD1 covers 9 bases. The V gene end was trimmed by 3 bases and the J gene end by 8 bases; junction bases not matched to a gene: 7. CDR3 size: 15 residues. Germline CDR1 SNHLY, CDR2 FYNNEI. The CDR3 region has the DNA TGTGCCAGCAGTGAGTGGGACAGGGCTGGCGAAAAACTGTTTTTT. Translated, it gives CASSEWDRAGEKLFF.

The chain has TRBV25-1 and TRBJ1-2; D unresolved. The CDR3 is 14 residues long. V lost 6 bases to trimming and J lost 1 base, with 12 bases between them. Germline V CDR1 and CDR2: MGHDK, SYGVNS. The CDR3, as DNA: TGTGCCAGCAGCTTAACAGCGGTTAACTATGGCTACACCTTC. This encodes CASSLTAVNYGYTF.

The J gene is TRBJ1-2, the V gene TRBV27; D gene unclear. Germline V gene lookup returns CDR1 MNHEY and CDR2 SMNVEV (reference sequence). This CDR3 is built from 14 residues. V dropped 6 bases and J dropped 0 bases, with 11 bases sitting between them. This CDR3 reads CASRLNSPNYGYTF. DNA of the CDR3: TGTGCCAGCAGGCTCAACAGCCCTAACTATGGCTACACCTTC.

This chain connects TRBV29-1 to TRBJ2-7, with D perhaps TRBD1 (6 bases). CDR3 length equals 12 residues. Looked up from germline, CDR1 is SQVTM and CDR2 is ANQGSEA. Trimming cost V 6 bases and J 7 bases, with 16 bases left between them. DNA of the CDR3: TGCAGCGTGGGGGCAGGGTCTGGGGAGCAGTACTTC. Translated: CSVGAGSGEQYF.

The chain couples TRBV6-1 to TRBJ2-3; 8 nucleotides align to TRBD1. The V segment lost 4 bases and the J segment 2 bases; nucleotides outside the gene matches: 8. CDR3 length: 16 residues. The germline CDR1 and CDR2 sequences are MNHNS and SASEGT. The DNA for the CDR3 is TGTGCCAGCAGTGGGTTAAGGGACAGGATCACAGATACGCAGTATTTT. Its protein product is CASSGLRDRITDTQYF.

The chain uses TRBV13 and TRBJ2-5; D call uncertain. This CDR3 has 16 amino acids. Germline V CDR1 and CDR2: PRHDT, FYEKMQ (reference sequence). V lost 1 base and J 3 bases, leaving 15 bases between the germline ends. CDR3 in DNA: TGTGCCAGCAGCTTAGTTAACGAGCGAGGCGAAGAGACCCAGTACTTC. It translates to CASSLVNERGEETQYF.

The chain combines TRBV4-3 with TRBJ2-5; 11 bases map to TRBD2. Per germline, CDR1 LGHNA and CDR2 YSLEER. CDR3 length: 15 residues. Trimming at V came to 4 bases and at J to 5 bases, leaving 6 bases not matched to a gene. The CDR3 region is CASSLSGGAGETQYF. CDR3 nucleotide sequence: TGCGCCAGCAGCCTTAGCGGGGGGGCGGGCGAGACCCAGTACTTC.

This chain joins TRBV4-3 and TRBJ1-1; 8 bases agree with TRBD1. J gave up 0 bases and V 5 bases, and 8 bases lay outside the gene matches. Germline values: CDR1 LGHNA, CDR2 YSLEER. The CDR3 has 16 amino acids. The CDR3 DNA reads as TGCGCCAGCAGCTTCCAGGGGGCTGTGGTGAACACTGAAGCTTTCTTT. It translates to CASSFQGAVVNTEAFF.

The chain is built from TRBV30 and TRBJ2-7, with no clear D. Germline lookup yields CDR1 GTSNPN and CDR2 SVGIG (reference sequence). Between the trimmed V and J ends, which lost 8 bases and 3 bases, there was a span of 23 bases. CDR3 length: 15 amino acids. CDR3 loop: CAAMVVGSGGYEQYF. CDR3 DNA: TGTGCCGCAATGGTGGTTGGCAGTGGTGGCTACGAGCAGTACTTC.

The chain employs TRBV15 and TRBJ2-1; 9 positions match TRBD2. V lost 6 bases, J lost 7 bases, and 7 bases stayed unmatched. Per the germline V gene, CDR1 is LNHNV and CDR2 is YYDKDF (reference sequence). CDR3 length equals 14 residues. CDR3 nucleotide sequence: TGTGCCACCAGTCGCGGGGGGGCGGTGAATGAGCAGTTCTTC. This encodes CATSRGGAVNEQFF.

This clone was seen a few times. The rearrangement links TRBV7-9 to TRBJ1-1, with D uncertain. The CDR3 is 13 amino acids. V was cut by 3 bases and J by 4 bases, with 9 bases left in between. The germline gives CDR1 SEHNR, CDR2 FQNEAQ (reference sequence). In DNA, the CDR3 is TGTGCCAGCAGCTTTAAGACAATCACTGAAGCTTTCTTT. Amino acid sequence: CASSFKTITEAFF.

The chain combines TRBV5-6 with TRBJ1-3; D might be TRBD1 (6 bases). Germline V gene sequence: CDR1 SGHDT, CDR2 YYEEEE. V was trimmed by 0 bases and J by 2 bases, leaving 12 bases between them. This CDR3 region has 16 residues. The CDR3 is CASSLAGALTGNTIYF. Written as DNA, the CDR3 is TGTGCCAGCAGCTTGGCAGGGGCGTTGACTGGAAACACCATATATTTT.

J is TRBJ2-5 and V is TRBV6-6; D gene uncertain. With 3 bases removed from V and 5 bases from J, the gap between germline ends came to 10 bases. CDR1 is MNHNY, CDR2 SVGAGI, per germline (reference sequence). This CDR3 is 13 amino acids long. CDR3 nucleotide sequence: TGTGCCAGCAGTTATGGCCCGCGGGAGACCCAGTACTTC. This gives the protein CASSYGPRETQYF.

The gene calls are TRBV7-3 and TRBJ2-2; TRBD2 matches 12 bases. Trimming removed 1 base from V and 4 bases from J; junction bases left unmatched: 10. The CDR3 extends over 19 amino acids. CDR1 SGHTA and CDR2 FQGTGA come from the germline V gene. CDR3 nucleotide sequence: TGTGCCAGCAGCTTAAGTGGGCTACTAGCGGGAGGAACCACCGGGGAGCTGTTTTTT. Amino acids: CASSLSGLLAGGTTGELFF.

The chain uses TRBV5-1 and TRBJ2-5; 12 nucleotides align to TRBD1. CDR3 length: 15 amino acids. J was trimmed by 7 bases and V by 0 bases; bases with no gene match: 4. CDR1 and CDR2 from the germline V gene are SGHRS and YFSETQ. CDR3 nucleotides: TGCGCCAGCAGCTTGGAGGGACAGGGGGCCGTGACCCAGTACTTC. Translated, it gives CASSLEGQGAVTQYF.

This clone was found a few times. The chain is built from TRBV6-6 and TRBJ1-3; 7 nucleotides match TRBD1. Germline CDR1 and CDR2: MNHNY and SVGAGI (reference sequence). Losses at the gene ends were 5 bases for V and 1 base for J; bases not matched to a gene: 2. The CDR3 runs to 14 residues. CDR3 in amino acids: CASSRQGSGNTIYF. The DNA of the CDR3 is TGTGCCAGCAGTAGACAGGGATCTGGAAACACCATATATTTT.

V is TRBV30 and J is TRBJ2-7, with D possibly matching TRBD2 (5 bases). In germline, CDR1 is GTSNPN, CDR2 SVGIG (reference sequence). The CDR3 totals 13 residues. The ends were cut back, 0 bases at V and 2 bases at J, with 8 bases in the middle. CDR3: CAWSVGETYEQYF. CDR3 in DNA: TGTGCCTGGAGTGTTGGGGAGACCTACGAGCAGTACTTC.

The genes are TRBV29-1 and TRBJ2-5; TRBD2 might be the D (5 bases). Germline V gene lookup returns CDR1 SQVTM and CDR2 ANQGSEA. CDR3 length equals 13 residues. Trimming removed 4 bases at V and 5 bases at J, with 14 bases between. The CDR3 DNA is TGCAGCGTTGGTTCGGGGAGTAGTGAGACCCAGTACTTC. Translation gives CSVGSGSSETQYF.

The rearrangement links TRBV27 to TRBJ2-7; 9 bases agree with TRBD1. J lost 7 bases, V lost 6 bases, and 10 bases had no gene match. CDR3 length equals 14 residues. The germline gives CDR1 MNHEY, CDR2 SMNVEV (reference sequence). Here the CDR3 DNA reads TGTGCCAGCAGCTTGACAGGGGGGTCTGGGGAGCAGTACTTC. This sequence encodes CASSLTGGSGEQYF.

The V and J genes are TRBV2 and TRBJ2-5; possibly TRBD1 for D (5 bases). This CDR3 is 14 amino acids long. Germline V gene sequence: CDR1 SNHLY, CDR2 FYNNEI. Trimming stripped 6 bases from V and 5 bases from J, with 16 bases between. The CDR3 region is CASRDITLWETQYF. In nucleotides, the CDR3 is TGTGCCAGCAGGGACATTACATTGTGGGAGACCCAGTACTTC.